This T cell receptor (beta chain) is from a study of T cells in tuberculosis. No alpha-beta pairing information exists for these sequences. The repertoire was sequenced with immunoSEQ multiplex PCR; TCRdb's copy has only in-frame clones and lacks some. The sample carries 85,000 to 100,000 clones, approximately 91% recorded once. Thawed, overnight-rested PBMC were stained with GMM-loaded CD1B tetramer, viability dye and anti-CD3, then sorted. CD1B tetramers were loaded with Rhodococcus equi-derived C32 glucose monomycolate. CD14-expressing monocytes were removed from PBMC before cryopreservation and sorting. V lost 0 bases and J lost 4; bases outside the gene matches: 8. The CDR3 has 18 residues. Germline loops: CDR1 LGHNA, CDR2 YSLEER.

The receptor was derived from an adult woman with latent tuberculosis. The sequencing sample was made of CD1b-GMM tetramer-negative cells sorted from PBMCs. V and J are TRBV4-3 and TRBJ2-1; 11 positions agree with TRBD2. The CDR3 region is CASSQDSLAGGAYNEQFF. CDR3 bases: TGCGCCAGCAGCCAAGATTCCTTAGCGGGGGGGGCATACAATGAGCAGTTCTTC.